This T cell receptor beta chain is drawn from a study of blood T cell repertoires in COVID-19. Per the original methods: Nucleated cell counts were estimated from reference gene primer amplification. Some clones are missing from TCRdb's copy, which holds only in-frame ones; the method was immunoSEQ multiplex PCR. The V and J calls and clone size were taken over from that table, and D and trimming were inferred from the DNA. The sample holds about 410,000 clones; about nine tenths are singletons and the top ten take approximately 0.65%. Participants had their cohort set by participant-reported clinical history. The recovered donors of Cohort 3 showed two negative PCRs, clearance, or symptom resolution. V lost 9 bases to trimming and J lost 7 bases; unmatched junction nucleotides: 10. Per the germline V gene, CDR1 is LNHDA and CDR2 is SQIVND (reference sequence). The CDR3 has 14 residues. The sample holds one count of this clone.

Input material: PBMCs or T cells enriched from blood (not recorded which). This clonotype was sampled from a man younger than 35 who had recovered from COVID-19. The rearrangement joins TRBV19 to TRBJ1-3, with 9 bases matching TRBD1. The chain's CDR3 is CASAGQGRRNTIYF. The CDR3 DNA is TGTGCCAGCGCCGGACAGGGGAGAAGGAACACCATATATTTT.